This T cell receptor beta chain was documented in a study of PD-L1 blockade in urothelial cancer. Study-wide context: When patients started atezolizumab at some point between 2013 and 2014, it was given at 1,200 mg intravenously every 3 weeks.

Every PCR received spiked-in synthetic TCR analog templates. Produced via immunoSEQ multiplex PCR; TCRdb's table is partial and in-frame only. The top ten hold approximately 8.4% of the sample, which has more than 90,000 clones, 75% to 90% seen once. Regarding time point: peripheral blood 6 weeks after treatment start. The cohort comprised individuals with locally advanced or metastatic urothelial carcinoma. The CDR3 covers 16 residues. The trim removed 4 bases at V and 8 bases at J, leaving 14 bases unmatched. The chain has TRBV23-1 and TRBJ2-3, with 8 nucleotides matching TRBD2. TRBV23-1 is an ORF; its function is uncertain. The source was PBMCs, collected around atezolizumab (anti-PD-L1) treatment. This clonotype originated in a man aged 70 or older with urothelial cancer. The CDR3 loop is CASSRREAPLGGTQYF. CDR3 sequence (DNA): TGCGCCAGCAGTCGGCGGGAGGCCCCCTTGGGAGGTACGCAGTATTTT.